A selection of T cell receptor beta chains follows, all from one sample in a study of blood T cell repertoires in COVID-19. The protocol was immunoSEQ multiplex PCR, while the TCRdb copy is restricted to in-frame clones and leaves out a portion. The sample has approximately 350,000 clones, around 83% seen once; the top ten hold around 5.1%. Sequences were obtained from PBMCs or T cells enriched from blood (not recorded which). These receptors all come from a woman aged 50 to 60 who had recovered from COVID-19. Each CDR3 is given with its conserved first and last residue. Each record gives: V gene, D gene, J gene, clone size, CDR3 DNA, CDR3 protein. A D gene is named only where the DNA matches it firmly. Clone size is stated in some rows and not others, as once, few, many or a class when expanded.

>TRBV4-3|TRBD1|TRBJ1-2|.
TGCGCCAGCAGCCAAGATTGGCAGGGGGCGCGTGGCTACACCTTC
CASSQDWQGARGYTF
>TRBV18|TRBD1|TRBJ1-1|few
TGTGCCAGCTCTCCTTCTCTTTTGGGACAGGGGGCTGAAGCTTTCTTT
CASSPSLLGQGAEAFF
>TRBV18|TRBD1|TRBJ2-2|.
TGTGCCAGCTCAAACAGGGGAAACACCGGGGAGCTGTTTTTT
CASSNRGNTGELFF
>TRBV2|.|TRBJ2-5|.
TGTGCCAGCAGTGAATTTAGGGCGGGGGAGACCCAGTACTTC
CASSEFRAGETQYF
>TRBV27|TRBD1|TRBJ1-4|.
TGTGCCAGCAGCTCCGGGACAGGGAATGAAAAACTGTTTTTT
CASSSGTGNEKLFF
>TRBV15|.|TRBJ1-1|.
TGTGCCACCAGCAGAGATCTAGGAGGGAACACTGAAGCTTTCTTT
CATSRDLGGNTEAFF
>TRBV19|TRBD1|TRBJ1-6|.
TGTGCCAGTAGCGAAGGACAGGATTATAATTCACCCCTCCACTTT
CASSEGQDYNSPLHF
>TRBV2|TRBD2|TRBJ2-7|.
TGTGCCAGCAAAGCGGGATCGGTCTACGAGCAGTACTTC
CASKAGSVYEQYF
>TRBV18|.|TRBJ1-1|.
TGTGCCAGCTCACCACTGCCAGCGGACCGACACTATTTGAACACTGAAGCTTTCTTT
CASSPLPADRHYLNTEAFF
>TRBV18|TRBD2|TRBJ2-2|.
TGTGCCAGCTCACCATGGGCTAGCGGGACGAACACCGGGGAGCTGTTTTTT
CASSPWASGTNTGELFF
>TRBV27|.|TRBJ1-4|.
TGTGCCAGCAGTTTACCCGGTCCGAATGAAAAACTGTTTTTT
CASSLPGPNEKLFF
>TRBV24-1|.|TRBJ1-5|.
TGTGCCACCAGTGATTTGCCCAGTCGATTTCCCCAGCATTTT
CATSDLPSRFPQHF
>TRBV11-3|.|TRBJ2-7|.
TGTGCCAGCAGCTTAGTAGACACGGAGCAGTACTTC
CASSLVDTEQYF
>TRBV4-2|.|TRBJ1-5|.
TGTGCCAGCAGCCAAGGTGGAGGACCCAATCAGCCCCAGCATTTT
CASSQGGGPNQPQHF
>TRBV7-8|.|TRBJ2-7|.
TGTGCCAGCAGCTTAGACGGACACTCGGGCGAGCAGTACTTC
CASSLDGHSGEQYF
>TRBV9|TRBD2|TRBJ2-7|.
TGTGCCAGCAGCGTAGAAGCGGGAGGCCCTTACGAGCAGTACTTC
CASSVEAGGPYEQYF
>TRBV3-1/TRBV3-2|TRBD1|TRBJ1-1|.
TGTGCCAGCAGCCAAGCGGGACAGACGAACACTGAAGCTTTCTTT
CASSQAGQTNTEAFF
>TRBV19|TRBD1|TRBJ1-1|.
TGTGCCAGTAGGCCGGGACAGCCTATGAACACTGAAGCTTTCTTT
CASRPGQPMNTEAFF
>TRBV5-6|TRBD2|TRBJ2-1|.
TGTGCCAGCAGCGCCCGGACTAGCGTTCGGAATGAGCAGTTCTTC
CASSARTSVRNEQFF
>TRBV5-1|TRBD2|TRBJ2-1|once
TGCGCCAGCAGCTTGGCCCCGGCAGCGGGGAATGAGCAGTTCTTC
CASSLAPAAGNEQFF
>TRBV10-3|TRBD1|TRBJ1-2|.
TGTGCCATCAGTTTGACAGGGGGGAACTATGGCTACACCTTC
CAISLTGGNYGYTF
>TRBV19|TRBD1|TRBJ1-2|.
TGTGCCAGTAGTATGACAGGGGATGGCTACACCTTC
CASSMTGDGYTF
>TRBV10-3|TRBD1|TRBJ1-6|.
TGTGCCATCAATACAGGGGCGGTTAATTCACCCCTCCACTTT
CAINTGAVNSPLHF
>TRBV6-6|.|TRBJ2-2|.
TGTGCCAACTCGGACGGACTAAACACCGGGGAGCTGTTTTTT
CANSDGLNTGELFF
>TRBV11-2|.|TRBJ1-1|few
TGTGCCAGCAGCTTAGTTCGGGAGATTGAAGCTTTCTTT
CASSLVREIEAFF
>TRBV5-4|.|TRBJ2-2|.
TGTGCCAGCAGCTTGGCCCAACAGGTCACCGGGGAGCTGTTTTTT
CASSLAQQVTGELFF
>TRBV6-4|.|TRBJ1-4|.
TGTGCCAGCAGTGATGGTACACGGGAGGACGAAAAACTGTTTTTT
CASSDGTREDEKLFF
>TRBV14|TRBD1|TRBJ1-2|.
TGTGCCAGCAGCCCATTTGGGACAGGGTCTTCCTATGGCTACACCTTC
CASSPFGTGSSYGYTF
>TRBV28|TRBD1|TRBJ2-7|.
TGTGCCAGCAGTTTATTGGGGGGGGGACAGGGGCCCCACGAGCAGTACTTC
CASSLLGGGQGPHEQYF
>TRBV7-2|.|TRBJ2-7|.
TGTGCCAGCAGCTTACGGGACGAGCAGTACTTC
CASSLRDEQYF
>TRBV30|.|TRBJ1-5|.
TGTGCCTGGAGTGGGGGCAGGGGTGTAAATCAGCCCCAGCATTTT
CAWSGGRGVNQPQHF
>TRBV19|TRBD1|TRBJ1-2|.
TGTGCCAGTAGTACCGACAGGGGAATTCCGGTGAATGGCTACACCTTC
CASSTDRGIPVNGYTF
>TRBV4-1|.|TRBJ1-2|once
TGCGCCAGCAGCCAAGAAGGACAGCCTAGGTATGGCTACACCTTC
CASSQEGQPRYGYTF
>TRBV3-1/TRBV3-2|TRBD1|TRBJ1-1|.
TGTGCCAGCAGCCAGGGAGACAGGGGGAGCACTGAAGCTTTCTTT
CASSQGDRGSTEAFF
>TRBV27|TRBD2|TRBJ2-7|.
TGTGCCAGCAGTCCTGCCCTGACTAGCGGGACGTACTACGAGCAGTACTTC
CASSPALTSGTYYEQYF
>TRBV30|TRBD1|TRBJ2-2|few
TGTGCCTGGAGTGTAGGGTGGACAGGGAGAACCGGGGAGCTGTTTTTT
CAWSVGWTGRTGELFF
>TRBV18|.|TRBJ1-2|once
TGTGCCAGCTCATCCGAACAGGGAATCTATGGCTACACCTTC
CASSSEQGIYGYTF
>TRBV9|.|TRBJ2-3|.
TGTGCCAGCAGCGTTTACACAGATACGCAGTATTTT
CASSVYTDTQYF
>TRBV5-5|.|TRBJ1-4|.
TGTGCCAGCAGCTCTTGGGGAGCGGCTAATGAAAAACTGTTTTTT
CASSSWGAANEKLFF
>TRBV6-5|TRBD1|TRBJ1-3|.
TGTGCCAGCAGTTCAGGACAGGGGGCGACGGGAAACACCATATATTTT
CASSSGQGATGNTIYF
>TRBV6-1|.|TRBJ1-2|.
TGTGCCAGCACCCCGACAGATGACTATGGCTACACCTTC
CASTPTDDYGYTF
>TRBV25-1|TRBD1|TRBJ1-1|once
TGTGCCAGCAGTGCCGAAGCCCCGGGACAGGGAGGGTCTGAAGCTTTCTTT
CASSAEAPGQGGSEAFF
>TRBV10-3|.|TRBJ1-6|.
TGTGCCATCAGTGAGTCGGCACCGTCACCCCTCCACTTT
CAISESAPSPLHF
>TRBV6-5|TRBD1|TRBJ1-5|.
TGTGCCAGCAGAAGACAGGGATCGGGCAATCAGCCCCAGCATTTT
CASRRQGSGNQPQHF
>TRBV19|.|TRBJ1-1|.
TGTGCCAGTATGGGGGCCTTCTTGATGAACACTGAAGCTTTCTTT
CASMGAFLMNTEAFF